The 31 T cell receptor beta chains below were found in one sample sequenced in a study of T cell changes during pregnancy in multiple sclerosis. TCRdb's table, derived via immunoSEQ multiplex PCR, lists solely in-frame clones and lacks some. The table records 20,000 to 25,000 clones, more than 80% of them present only once. The specimen comprised CD4+ T cells from peripheral blood mononuclear cells, sampled in the third trimester of pregnancy. The receptor set was obtained from a female donor in good health, enrolled as a control in a pregnancy study.

The J gene is TRBJ2-6, the V gene TRBV5-5; 7 bases fit TRBD1. The J segment lost 2 bases and the V segment lost 0 bases, leaving 5 bases of the junction unmatched. CDR1 SGHKS and CDR2 YYEKEE come from the germline V gene (reference sequence). CDR3 length equals 17 residues. The CDR3 is CASSLAPQGTGANVLTF. DNA for the CDR3: TGTGCCAGCAGCTTGGCCCCACAGGGGACTGGGGCCAACGTCCTGACTTTC. The whole variable domain, filled in from reference TRBV5-5 and TRBJ2-6, reads DAGVTQSPTHLIKTRGQQVTLRCSPISGHKSVSWYQQVLGQGPQFIFQYYEKEERGRGNFPDRFSARQFPNYSSELNVNALLLGDSALYLCASSLAPQGTGANVLTFGAGSRLTVL.

The gene calls are TRBV9 and TRBJ1-5; 11 bases line up with TRBD1. V lost 1 base and J lost 6; bases outside the gene matches: 3. Germline V gives CDR1 SGDLS, CDR2 YYNGEE. The CDR3 runs 15 residues. The CDR3 DNA is TGTGCCAGCAGCGTAAATGGACAGGGGGCTCAGCCCCAGCATTTT. This codes for CASSVNGQGAQPQHF.

The chain couples TRBV5-4 to TRBJ2-5; TRBD1 agrees at 8 bases. The CDR3 contains 15 residues. CDR1 and CDR2 from the germline V gene are SGHNT and YYREEE (reference sequence). V gave up 4 bases and J gave up 0 bases; unmatched junction bases: 5. The CDR3 loop reads CASSSKTGDQETQYF. The CDR3 nucleotides read TGTGCCAGCAGCAGCAAGACAGGGGACCAAGAGACCCAGTACTTC.

The chain has TRBV30 and TRBJ2-3; D gene unclear. CDR1 and CDR2 from the germline V gene are GTSNPN and SVGIG (reference sequence). Trimming took off 3 bases at V and 0 bases at J, with 7 bases between the two ends. This CDR3 has 13 amino acids. CDR3 amino acids: CAWRPGSTDTQYF. DNA of the CDR3: TGTGCCTGGAGGCCCGGGAGCACAGATACGCAGTATTTT.

CDR3 region: CASSLRVATEAFF. The CDR3 DNA sequence: TGTGCCAGCAGCCTCAGGGTCGCAACTGAAGCTTTCTTT. This chain links TRBV7-9 with TRBJ1-1, with D possibly matching TRBD1 (5 bases). V was shortened by 5 bases and J by 5 bases, with 12 bases between the two germline ends. Germline V lookup: CDR1 SEHNR, CDR2 FQNEAQ (reference sequence). This CDR3 has 13 residues.

The J gene is TRBJ2-1, the V gene TRBV7-2; TRBD1 is a possible D gene (6 bases). Germline CDR1 reads SGHTA; CDR2 reads FQGNSA. This CDR3 is 17 amino acids long. V lost 2 bases, J lost 5 bases, and 19 bases lay in between. The CDR3 loop reads CASSLPRTKGENNEQFF. In nucleotides, the CDR3 is TGTGCCAGCAGCTTACCTAGAACAAAGGGGGAGAACAATGAGCAGTTCTTC.

The V call is TRBV29-1, the J call TRBJ2-7; TRBD1 is a possible D gene (5 bases). This CDR3 is built from 12 residues. V shed 1 base and J shed 6 bases, with 10 bases lying between them. Germline values: CDR1 SQVTM, CDR2 ANQGSEA. CDR3 bases: TGCAGCGTTGAAGGACAGCCCGCCGAGCAGTACTTC. It yields the protein CSVEGQPAEQYF.

This clone was observed a single time. The CDR3 is CASSTDSYGYTF. CDR3 nucleotide sequence: TGTGCCAGCAGCACTGACAGCTATGGCTACACCTTC. This chain joins TRBV11-2 and TRBJ1-2, with D perhaps TRBD1 (5 bases). Germline V lookup: CDR1 SGHAT, CDR2 FQNNGV. The CDR3 runs 12 residues. Trimming stripped 5 bases from V and 4 bases from J, with 8 bases between.

This chain uses TRBV28 with TRBJ2-1; weak D call: TRBD2 (6 bases). V lost 5 bases and J lost 7, with 15 bases in between. This CDR3 region has 14 residues. CDR1 is MDHEN, CDR2 SYDVKM, per germline. The CDR3 spells CASSEWRADNEQFF. The CDR3 DNA is TGTGCCAGCAGTGAGTGGAGGGCCGATAATGAGCAGTTCTTC.

CDR3: CASSVGASYNEQFF. The DNA for the CDR3 is TGTGCCAGCAGCGTAGGGGCCTCCTACAATGAGCAGTTCTTC. This chain connects TRBV9 to TRBJ2-1; D is undetermined. The CDR3 covers 14 residues. V was shortened by 0 bases and J by 0 bases, with 4 bases between the two germline ends. Germline V lookup: CDR1 SGDLS, CDR2 YYNGEE.

V is TRBV5-4 and J is TRBJ2-2; 14 nucleotides match TRBD2. CDR1 is SGHNT and CDR2 is YYREEE in the germline V gene (reference sequence). CDR3 length equals 16 residues. V lost 4 bases and J lost 8; bases outside the gene matches: 7. The CDR3: CASSRGLAGAPGELFF. The CDR3 bases are TGTGCCAGCAGCAGGGGACTAGCGGGGGCGCCAGGGGAGCTGTTTTTT.

This clone was counted a single time. The V and J genes are TRBV9 and TRBJ2-1; TRBD1 matches at 8 bases. V lost 4 bases to trimming and J lost 7 bases; unmatched junction nucleotides: 7. CDR1 is SGDLS and CDR2 is YYNGEE in the germline V gene. The length of the CDR3 is 14 residues. As DNA, the CDR3 is TGTGCCAGCAGCTTAAGGACAGGGATAAATGAGCAGTTCTTC. The encoded protein is CASSLRTGINEQFF.

The chain couples TRBV19 to TRBJ2-1, with a weak D call TRBD2 (6 bases). The CDR3 consists of 15 residues. V dropped 3 bases and J dropped 6 bases, with 15 bases sitting between them. Germline CDR1 is LNHDA and CDR2 is SQIVND (reference sequence). CDR3 region: CASSIQGPGSNEQFF. Here the CDR3 DNA reads TGTGCCAGTAGTATCCAGGGCCCCGGGAGCAATGAGCAGTTCTTC.

V gene TRBV9 combines with J gene TRBJ2-1, with 10 nucleotides matching TRBD2. The V gene end was trimmed by 3 bases and the J gene end by 7 bases; junction bases not matched to a gene: 13. This CDR3 is 17 amino acids long. CDR1 is SGDLS and CDR2 is YYNGEE in the germline V gene. The CDR3 bases are TGTGCCAGCAGCGAGACCCCAACAGCGGGGGGGGCGAATGAGCAGTTCTTC. Translated, it gives CASSETPTAGGANEQFF.

This rearrangement joins TRBV30 to TRBJ2-7; 7 bases match TRBD1. The CDR3 is 14 amino acids. V shed 5 bases, J shed 1 base, and the junction held 8 bases outside the gene matches. The V gene's germline CDR1 is GTSNPN and CDR2 SVGIG (reference sequence). The CDR3 here is CAWRQGFPSYEQYF. CDR3 sequence (DNA): TGTGCCTGGCGACAGGGTTTTCCTTCCTACGAGCAGTACTTC.

This chain links TRBV2 with TRBJ1-6; 9 bases align to TRBD1. The CDR3 loop spans 13 amino acids. The germline gives CDR1 SNHLY, CDR2 FYNNEI. J gave up 9 bases and V 7 bases, and 4 bases lay outside the gene matches. In DNA, the CDR3 is TGTGCCAGCAAGGGACAGGGTATTTCACCCCTCCACTTT. Translated, it gives CASKGQGISPLHF.

The chain carries TRBV4-3 and TRBJ2-7, with D tentatively TRBD1 (6 bases). The CDR3 loop spans 17 amino acids. V was shortened by 0 bases and J by 3 bases, with 18 bases between the two germline ends. Germline CDR1 is LGHNA and CDR2 is YSLEER. This chain's CDR3 is CASSQEATPDRYYEQYF. The DNA of the CDR3 is TGCGCCAGCAGCCAAGAAGCGACCCCGGACAGATACTACGAGCAGTACTTC.

V and J are TRBV30 and TRBJ1-6; D is unclear. Germline CDR1 reads GTSNPN; CDR2 reads SVGIG (reference sequence). V was shortened by 2 bases and J by 8 bases, with 16 bases between the two germline ends. The CDR3 is 15 residues long. CDR3 loop: CAWSKGGERDSPLHF. The CDR3 bases are TGTGCCTGGAGTAAAGGCGGGGAAAGAGATTCACCCCTCCACTTT.

A single count supports this clone. J is TRBJ2-5 and V is TRBV5-6; D is uncertain. Germline V gives CDR1 SGHDT, CDR2 YYEEEE. The CDR3 runs 12 residues. The germline V and J ends were trimmed by 1 base and 4 bases, with 5 bases remaining between them. CDR3 DNA: TGTGCCAGCAGCTTGACGGGAGAGACCCAGTACTTC. Its protein is CASSLTGETQYF.

V and J are TRBV27 and TRBJ2-4; possible D gene TRBD1, 5 bases. V gave up 6 bases and J gave up 4 bases, with 13 bases separating them. Germline CDR1 reads MNHEY; CDR2 reads SMNVEV (reference sequence). The CDR3 totals 14 residues. The CDR3 is CASRLDSKKNIQYF. The CDR3 DNA reads TGTGCCAGCAGATTAGACAGCAAAAAAAACATTCAGTACTTC.

The chain combines TRBV5-1 with TRBJ2-3; D is undetermined. With 1 base removed from V and 0 bases from J, the gap between germline ends came to 9 bases. CDR3 size: 15 residues. Germline CDR1 reads SGHRS; CDR2 reads YFSETQ. The DNA of the CDR3 is TGCGCCAGCAGCTTGACTGGTACTAGCACAGATACGCAGTATTTT. Encoded protein: CASSLTGTSTDTQYF. Together with reference TRBV5-1 and TRBJ2-3, the CDR3 gives the full variable domain: KAGVTQTPRYLIKTRGQQVTLSCSPISGHRSVSWYQQTPGQGLQFLFEYFSETQRNKGNFPGRFSGRQFSNSRSEMNVSTLELGDSALYLCASSLTGTSTDTQYFGPGTRLTVL.

V and J are TRBV11-2 and TRBJ2-7, with D possibly matching TRBD1 (5 bases). The CDR3 is 14 residues long. Germline values: CDR1 SGHAT, CDR2 FQNNGV. The V end was cut by 0 bases, the J end by 3 bases, with 9 bases between. CDR3 amino acids: CASSLDRVDYEQYF. The CDR3 DNA reads as TGTGCCAGCAGCTTAGACAGGGTGGACTACGAGCAGTACTTC.

V and J are TRBV13 and TRBJ2-7; TRBD2 might be the D (6 bases). The germline CDR1 and CDR2 sequences are PRHDT and FYEKMQ (reference sequence). CDR3 size: 16 residues. V gave up 1 base and J gave up 5 bases, with 18 bases separating them. CDR3 nucleotides: TGTGCCAGCAGCTTAGCGGGGGTCTCCCTCCTGGACGAGCAGTACTTC. As protein: CASSLAGVSLLDEQYF.

V usage is TRBV7-2 and J usage is TRBJ2-4; TRBD2 might be the D (5 bases). Trimming removed 1 base at V and 6 bases at J, with 13 bases between. This CDR3 region has 15 residues. Germline loops: CDR1 SGHTA, CDR2 FQGNSA. CDR3 loop: CASSLEDTRGNIQYF. The CDR3 nucleotides read TGTGCCAGCAGCTTAGAAGACACACGGGGAAACATTCAGTACTTC.

The CDR3 loop is CASSEEGQGNENEQFF. The CDR3 coding sequence is TGCGCCAGCAGTGAAGAGGGACAGGGCAATGAGAATGAGCAGTTCTTC. The chain combines TRBV10-1 with TRBJ2-1; 9 nucleotides line up with TRBD1. J gave up 7 bases and V 3 bases, and 10 bases lay outside the gene matches. The germline V gene has CDR1 WNHNN and CDR2 SYGVQD (reference sequence). This CDR3 has 16 amino acids.

CDR3 nucleotide sequence: TGCGCCAGCAGCGCAGAACAGGGAGGACTAGGGGCTTTCTTT. This translates into CASSAEQGGLGAFF. The chain employs TRBV4-3 and TRBJ1-1; a possible D gene is TRBD1 (6 bases). This CDR3 has 14 residues. The V gene's germline CDR1 is LGHNA and CDR2 YSLEER. With 5 bases removed from V and 11 bases from J, the gap between germline ends came to 21 bases.

The V gene is TRBV18, the J gene TRBJ1-5, with D perhaps TRBD1 (6 bases). Per germline, CDR1 KGHSH and CDR2 LQKENI. The CDR3 contains 16 residues. Trimming removed 2 bases from V and 4 bases from J, with 15 bases in between. The chain's CDR3 is CASSPDSAGENQPQHF. CDR3 nucleotides: TGTGCCAGCTCACCAGATTCGGCAGGGGAGAATCAGCCCCAGCATTTT.

The chain couples TRBV28 to TRBJ2-5, with D unresolved. The germline CDR1 and CDR2 sequences are MDHEN and SYDVKM. V lost 3 bases and J 3 bases, leaving 11 bases between the germline ends. This CDR3 region has 14 residues. The CDR3 reads CASSFSMAEETQYF. Here the CDR3 DNA reads TGTGCCAGCAGTTTTTCCATGGCGGAAGAGACCCAGTACTTC.

The chain couples TRBV5-1 to TRBJ2-3; D remains unclear. With 0 bases removed from V and 4 bases from J, the gap between germline ends came to 12 bases. Per the germline V gene, CDR1 is SGHRS and CDR2 is YFSETQ. The CDR3 consists of 15 residues. As DNA, the CDR3 is TGCGCCAGCAGCTTGGATCTCCCCCGGGCAGATACGCAGTATTTT. Protein product: CASSLDLPRADTQYF.

The V call is TRBV6-1, the J call TRBJ1-2, with D perhaps TRBD1 (6 bases). Germline V gives CDR1 MNHNS, CDR2 SASEGT. The CDR3 is made up of 15 amino acids. V lost 2 bases and J 7 bases, leaving 17 bases between the germline ends. The CDR3 sequence is CASSELGGQYTGYTF. The CDR3 bases are TGTGCCAGCAGTGAACTGGGGGGGCAATATACTGGCTACACCTTC.

V gene TRBV6-6 combines with J gene TRBJ2-7, with a possible D match to TRBD1 (6 bases). Germline V gene sequence: CDR1 MNHNY, CDR2 SVGAGI (reference sequence). V was trimmed by 6 bases and J by 6 bases, leaving 15 bases between them. This CDR3 contains 13 residues. The CDR3 sequence is CASSNDQGSEQYF. The CDR3 DNA reads TGTGCCAGCAGCAATGATCAGGGGAGCGAGCAGTACTTC.